This T cell receptor (beta chain) came from a study of CD8 T cells in Susac syndrome. Random-hexamer reverse transcription was applied to roughly 0.5 to 1 ug RNA. Coverage of TCR beta CDR3 amplification by immunoSEQ multiplex PCR extended to 54 Vbeta and 13 Jbeta. MiXCR was run by TCRdb on the immunoSEQ multiplex PCR reads, yielding one entry per CDR3 protein. Altogether about 130,000 distinct CDR3 sequences are present, about 95% being singletons, with the ten largest covering around 0.12%. This CDR3 is built from 14 residues. V lost 2 bases and J 6 bases, leaving 14 bases between the germline ends. Per germline, CDR1 SGHRS and CDR2 YFSETQ. A single count supports this clonotype. TCR beta sequencing covered blood CD8+ and CD4+ T cells. Healthy donors, matched for age and sex, constituted the control group.

The chain has TRBV5-1 and TRBJ1-1; D not certain. The origin of this receptor is a human donor in good health. Sequences were obtained from CD4+ T cells from PBMCs. The CDR3 DNA sequence: TGCGCCAGCAGCTTTTGGCAGATTGGCGCTGAAGCTTTCTTT. Translated: CASSFWQIGAEAFF. The complete variable domain, with remaining parts taken from reference TRBV5-1 and TRBJ1-1, reads KAGVTQTPRYLIKTRGQQVTLSCSPISGHRSVSWYQQTPGQGLQFLFEYFSETQRNKGNFPGRFSGRQFSNSRSEMNVSTLELGDSALYLCASSFWQIGAEAFFGQGTRLTVV.